The present T cell receptor (beta chain) was sequenced within a study of vaccination and CD4 T cells after COVID-19 (dated by TCRdb to between 2021 and 2022). Study-level background: The convalescent cohort comprised six males and four females, including two Hispanic individuals, seven Caucasians, two Asians and one multiracial person. Two doses of either the Pfizer-BioNTech BNT162b2 vaccine (n=8) or the Moderna mRNA-1273 vaccine (n=2) were administered to participants. In around ten COVID-19 convalescent patients and a few infection-naive healthy vaccine recipients, the spike-specific CD4+ TCR repertoire before mRNA vaccination was compared with the repertoire after mRNA vaccination. Post-vaccine blood samples were taken a median of 72 days after the second vaccine dose, with a range of about 13 to 250 days. At the TCR clonotype level, an earlier paper using these donors assessed memory CD4+ T cell crossreactivity between SARS-CoV-2 and common cold coronavirus spike proteins. Post-COVID blood samples were collected from convalescent patients a median of around 100 days after diagnosis, with a range of about 30 to 180 days. Overlapping spike peptide pools from SARS-CoV-2 and from the common cold coronaviruses HCoV-NL63, HCoV-OC43 and HCoV-229E were used as culture stimuli. Control cultures received a CEFX viral epitope pool as the positive control, an HIV-1 Nef peptide pool as the negative control, or no peptide.

V drops 4 bases and J drops 7 bases, leaving 14 bases in between. The germline V gene sets CDR1 to MNHEY and CDR2 to SVGAGI. The CDR3 goes from the cysteine to the phenylalanine over 13 residues. The retained sequence is limited to the CDR3, 39 bases, with the frame set at the first base. Paper-wide results and their limitations: Of the vaccine-specific clones in convalescent patients, 304 of 307, or nearly all, reacted only to SARS-CoV-2 spike and did not cross-react with common cold coronaviruses. In convalescent patients, a median about 90% of post-vaccine SARS-CoV-2-reactive clones were detected only after vaccination, and vaccine-specific priming was suggested by this finding. An increase in the median number of SARS-CoV-2-reactive clonotypes from 20 to 25 after infection to roughly 36 after vaccination was observed, but the change was not found to be significant. Only a relatively small number of convalescent patients were included in the study, and early timepoints following natural infection were not analyzed.

Receptor amplification or capture employed PCR. At the Johns Hopkins FTIC core, DNA from the cultured CD4+ T cells underwent TCR sequencing with the Oncomine TCR Beta short-read assay. The QIAamp micro DNA kit was used to extract genomic DNA from the cultured CD4+ T cells. Oncomine TCR Beta libraries from cultured CD4+ T cells were pooled with unique dual indexes and sequenced on an Illumina iSeq 100. On the study's bioinformatics: Non-productive sequences were removed, and CDR3s not starting with C, not ending with F or W, or shorter than 7 amino acids were discarded. Antigen-specific clonotypes were identified with the MANAFEST web application by comparing peptide-stimulated wells with reference and other culture wells. An FDR below 0.05, an odds ratio above 5, and a productive frequency above 0.1% in at least two of three replicate wells were required for clones to be considered positive. A clonotype counted as cross-reactive if it showed significant expansion both in the SARS-CoV-2 spike wells and in at least one common cold coronavirus spike condition. Levenshtein distances (stringdist) and unrooted phylogenetic trees (ape) in R version 3.6.1 were used to assess CDR3 homology. TCRdb's own reprocessing of the public reads used fastp at Q25 and MiXCR and kept productive beta chains. Every distinct CDR3 protein forms one entry, paired with its most common genes and DNA. TCRdb's processing, not the study's, gives the V and J calls here. Across this sample there are about 2,700 distinct CDR3 sequences, with about two fifths seen only once. The ten biggest clones cover about 60% of the sample.

A word on this clonotype: This clone's antigen is unknown. No base-level quality is on record; no much larger clone is a single base apart.

Sample treatment or condition, as interpreted from the label and publication: approximately nine-day PBMC culture with coronavirus spike peptide pools or control peptides (ViraFEST assay). CD4+ T cells from unexposed donors were collected before the COVID-19 pandemic (2011-2018). The study used the ViraFEST assay, which expanded antigen-specific T cells with peptide pools and then identified expanded clonotypes by TCR sequencing. Each well held 2.2 million or so PBMCs cultured in IMDM containing approximately 5% human AB serum and approximately 9.8 IU/ml IL-2, with about 10 ug/ml peptide pools added. On days 3 and 7, half of the culture medium was replaced with fresh IL-2-containing medium. CD4+ T cells were isolated after roughly 9 days of culture through negative selection using the EasySep CD4+ T cell isolation kit. As cell number allowed, CD4+ T cells from unexposed donors were tested for reactivity to SARS-CoV-2 S and N and to four common cold coronavirus spike pools. Ficoll-Paque Plus gradient centrifugation was used to isolate PBMCs from whole blood, and the isolated PBMCs were then either used fresh or cryopreserved at -140C. Triplicate wells were generally used for each culture condition. The leukapheresis product used for the unexposed donors was purchased from a commercial source.

Source material: CD4+ T cells from blood, cultured in vitro. The chain is encoded by TRBV6-5 joined to TRBJ2-7, with the D gene too uncertain to name. The sequence came from a human donor in good health. The CDR3 amino acid sequence is: CASSSNRAWEQYF. The sequenced DNA: TGTGCCAGCAGTTCGAACAGAGCTTGGGAGCAGTACTTC.